Shown below are 17 T cell receptor beta chains from a single sample sequenced in a study of blood T cell repertoires in COVID-19. Generated by immunoSEQ multiplex PCR, the TCRdb table keeps only in-frame clones and is missing some. The table shows about 380,000 clones, with about 88% occurring only once. Sequencing input: PBMCs or T cells enriched from blood (not recorded which). The receptors originated from a young woman who had recovered from COVID-19.

The chain links TRBV11-3 to TRBJ1-1; D possibly corresponds to TRBD1 (6 bases). Trimming removed 5 bases at V and 3 bases at J, with 13 bases between. Germline V CDR1 and CDR2: SGHNT, YENEEA. The CDR3 length is 14 residues. CDR3 DNA: TGTGCCAGCAGCCCGGAGGGGGGGTACACTGAAGCTTTCTTT. Its protein product is CASSPEGGYTEAFF.

The chain uses TRBV20-1 and TRBJ2-5; TRBD1 agrees at 8 bases. Per germline, CDR1 DFQATT and CDR2 SNEGSKA (reference sequence). CDR3 length: 15 amino acids. V was pared by 3 bases and J by 6 bases, with 12 bases of the junction left unmatched. The CDR3 coding sequence is TGCAGTGCTAGTCAATTTGGACAGGGTGAGAAGACCCAGTACTTC. Protein product: CSASQFGQGEKTQYF.

The genes are TRBV4-1 and TRBJ1-2, with a possible D match to TRBD1 (5 bases). V was trimmed by 4 bases and J by 3 bases, leaving 15 bases between them. CDR1 is MGHRA and CDR2 is YSYEKL in the germline V gene. This CDR3 region has 15 residues. Here the CDR3 DNA reads TGCGCCAGCAGCCCGGGGGGAGGGGATGACTATGGCTACACCTTC. Protein: CASSPGGGDDYGYTF.

The chain joins TRBV30 to TRBJ2-5, with TRBD2 identical over 10 bases. The V gene's germline CDR1 is GTSNPN and CDR2 SVGIG (reference sequence). The CDR3 runs to 14 residues. With V trimmed by 2 bases and J by 2 bases, 2 bases remained unmatched. The CDR3, as DNA: TGTGCCTGGAGTAGAGCGGGGGGGCAAGAGACCCAGTACTTC. It yields the protein CAWSRAGGQETQYF.

The V and J genes are TRBV6-2 or TRBV6-3 and TRBJ2-5; 10 nucleotides align to TRBD1. The V gene end was trimmed by 6 bases and the J gene end by 9 bases; junction bases not matched to a gene: 10. The CDR3 is 14 amino acids. CDR1 and CDR2 from the germline V gene are MNHEY and SVGEGT. The CDR3 DNA is TGTGCCAGCAGCCGAGGACAGGGGGTCTTGCCCCAGTACTTC. Protein sequence: CASSRGQGVLPQYF.

The chain recombines TRBV5-1 with TRBJ1-6; perhaps TRBD1 as D (6 bases). Germline V gene sequence: CDR1 SGHRS, CDR2 YFSETQ. Trimming stripped 0 bases from V and 10 bases from J, with 11 bases between. The CDR3 spans 14 residues. The CDR3 DNA reads TGCGCCAGCAGCTTGGGACAGGAATTGTCACCCCTCCACTTT. Its translation: CASSLGQELSPLHF.

This chain connects TRBV6-2 or TRBV6-3 to TRBJ2-7; 7 bases are shared with TRBD1. Germline V gives CDR1 MNHEY, CDR2 SVGEGT. The ends lost 5 bases at V and 6 bases at J; junction bases unmatched: 4. CDR3 length equals 12 residues. CDR3 DNA: TGTGCCAGCAGTCAGACAGGGCTCGAGCAGTACTTC. It is translated as CASSQTGLEQYF.

The V call is TRBV7-2, the J call TRBJ2-3; D is unresolved. CDR1 SGHTA and CDR2 FQGNSA come from the germline V gene. The CDR3 has 16 amino acids. The V and J ends lost 1 base and 2 bases respectively, with 13 bases between them. As DNA, the CDR3 is TGTGCCAGCAGCTTAGATTACACCTCTTACACAGATACGCAGTATTTT. Its translation is CASSLDYTSYTDTQYF.

The chain combines TRBV5-4 with TRBJ2-3; 12 bases match TRBD2. The CDR3 consists of 15 residues. Germline V gene lookup returns CDR1 SGHNT and CDR2 YYREEE (reference sequence). Trimming at V came to 5 bases and at J to 9 bases, leaving 10 bases not matched to a gene. The CDR3 sequence is CASRETSGGHYTQYF. For the CDR3, the DNA is TGTGCCAGCAGGGAGACTAGCGGGGGCCACTACACGCAGTATTTT.

The rearrangement joins TRBV13 to TRBJ2-2; 9 positions match TRBD1. The CDR3 is made up of 18 amino acids. Germline trimming cut 2 bases from V and 3 bases from J; bases unmatched to any gene: 10. Germline V gives CDR1 PRHDT, CDR2 FYEKMQ (reference sequence). CDR3 sequence: CASSLRFIGQGYTGELFF. In nucleotides, the CDR3 is TGTGCCAGCAGCTTACGATTCATAGGACAGGGGTACACCGGGGAGCTGTTTTTT.

This clone has a single count. The chain recombines TRBV16 with TRBJ2-1, with TRBD1 matching 10 bases. The CDR3 covers 16 residues. From germline, CDR1 is KGHSY and CDR2 FQNENV. V lost 4 bases to trimming and J lost 4 bases; unmatched junction nucleotides: 7. The CDR3 nucleotides read TGTGCCAGCAGCCTTTTGAGGACAGGGGGGTACAATGAGCAGTTCTTC. Its protein product is CASSLLRTGGYNEQFF.

CDR3 bases: TGTGCCAGCAGCCCCAGACAGGAGTACAATGAGCAGTTCTTC. Its translation is CASSPRQEYNEQFF. The chain carries TRBV7-2 and TRBJ2-1; a weak D match, TRBD1 (6 bases). The CDR3 is made up of 14 amino acids. Germline V gene lookup returns CDR1 SGHTA and CDR2 FQGNSA. V was trimmed by 5 bases and J by 4 bases, leaving 12 bases between them.

The V call is TRBV7-9, the J call TRBJ1-4; D is possibly TRBD1 (6 bases). CDR1 and CDR2 from the germline V gene are SEHNR and FQNEAQ (reference sequence). The ends were cut back, 4 bases at V and 7 bases at J, with 10 bases in the middle. CDR3 length equals 13 residues. CDR3 coding DNA: TGTGCCAGCAGCTCCAGGGGTGCTGAAAAACTGTTTTTT. Residues: CASSSRGAEKLFF.

This clone showed up just once. This chain connects TRBV5-4 to TRBJ2-5; no firm D call. CDR1 is SGHNT, CDR2 YYREEE, per germline (reference sequence). The CDR3 sequence is 14 residues long. V dropped 1 base and J dropped 5 bases, with 12 bases sitting between them. CDR3 loop: CASSLMGDRETQYF. The CDR3 DNA reads as TGTGCCAGCAGCTTGATGGGCGATAGGGAGACCCAGTACTTC. The full variable domain, in which reference TRBV5-4 and TRBJ2-5 provide the parts outside the CDR3, is ETGVTQSPTHLIKTRGQQVTLRCSSQSGHNTVSWYQQALGQGPQFIFQYYREEENGRGNFPPRFSGLQFPNYSSELNVNALELDDSALYLCASSLMGDRETQYFGPGTRLLVL.

The chain employs TRBV15 and TRBJ2-5; 9 nucleotides align to TRBD2. J gave up 5 bases and V 0 bases, and 10 bases lay outside the gene matches. Germline assignment: CDR1 LNHNV and CDR2 YYDKDF (reference sequence). The CDR3 has 17 residues. This CDR3 reads CATSRDPGGGALETQYF. Here the CDR3 DNA reads TGTGCCACCAGCAGAGATCCTGGCGGGGGGGCCCTGGAGACCCAGTACTTC. Together with reference TRBV15 and TRBJ2-5, the CDR3 gives the full variable domain: DAMVIQNPRYQVTQFGKPVTLSCSQTLNHNVMYWYQQKSSQAPKLLFHYYDKDFNNEADTPDNFQSRRPNTSFCFLDIRSPGLGDTAMYLCATSRDPGGGALETQYFGPGTRLLVL.

The CDR3 is CASSLAGQFYGYTF. The CDR3 DNA is TGTGCCAGCAGCTTAGCGGGACAGTTCTATGGCTACACCTTC. The rearrangement uses TRBV7-9 and TRBJ1-2; 7 nucleotides align to TRBD1. The junction had 2 bases not matched to a gene; V was cut back by 0 bases and J by 4 bases. CDR1 and CDR2 from the germline V gene are SEHNR and FQNEAQ (reference sequence). The CDR3 extends over 14 amino acids.

This rearrangement joins TRBV20-1 to TRBJ2-1, with 7 bases that match TRBD2. There are 11 residues in the CDR3. Germline values: CDR1 DFQATT, CDR2 SNEGSKA (reference sequence). The J segment lost 10 bases and the V segment lost 4 bases, leaving 4 bases of the junction unmatched. The CDR3 is CSATQGGEQFF. The CDR3 DNA is TGCAGTGCTACCCAGGGAGGGGAGCAGTTCTTC.